Listed below are T cell receptor beta chains from one sample, sequenced in a study of T cells in Graves' hyperthyroidism and ophthalmopathy. TCRdb independently ran MiXCR on the multiplex PCR reads; one entry per CDR3 protein. Altogether approximately 350,000 distinct CDR3 sequences are present, 15% being singletons, with the ten largest covering roughly a fifth. Source material: blood. The receptors shown here come from a woman aged 60 to 75 with Graves' ophthalmopathy. CDR3s leave out the opening cysteine and the closing phenylalanine or tryptophan. Each record gives: V gene, J gene, CDR3 protein.

TRBV28	TRBJ1-3	ASSKDRNTIY
TRBV12-5	TRBJ1-4	ASGLGTRTNEKLF
TRBV30	TRBJ1-5	AWTVGQGAGNQPQH
TRBV28	TRBJ2-1	ASSGPGGAAYNEQF
TRBV5-4	TRBJ1-1	ASSSNKDTEAF
TRBV20-1	TRBJ2-7	SARALGGSYEQY
TRBV6-1	TRBJ1-2	AGREQDYGYT
TRBV6-1	TRBJ2-7	ASRDRDYSYEQY
TRBV4-1	TRBJ1-2	ASSQDWTGSRYYGYT
TRBV5-1	TRBJ2-3	ASSQPARAAIPDTQY
TRBV6-2/TRBV6-3	TRBJ1-2	ASTNALGGGYT
TRBV30	TRBJ1-1	AWSVRKNTEAF
TRBV19	TRBJ2-1	ASTAGNSRYNEQF
TRBV7-2	TRBJ2-1	ASSLAGSLGSYNEQF
TRBV7-3	TRBJ1-5	ASSLEHSNQPQH
TRBV9	TRBJ2-7	ASSGSGTSYEQY
TRBV2	TRBJ2-1	ASRDPGQEQF
TRBV2	TRBJ2-1	ASSERAPPDEQF
TRBV7-9	TRBJ2-6	ASSSHRLAGLSGANVLT
TRBV4-1	TRBJ1-1	ASSQGGADTEAF
TRBV28	TRBJ2-1	AGGSVTNEQF
TRBV20-1	TRBJ2-4	SASSSQGKNIQY
TRBV11-2	TRBJ1-5	ASSWGPHQPQH
TRBV3-1	TRBJ2-5	ASSQDWTGVETQY
TRBV25-1	TRBJ2-1	ASRAGGETYNEQF
TRBV6-5	TRBJ2-1	ASSYYGTINEQF
TRBV20-1	TRBJ2-3	SAPQRVTDTQY
TRBV7-9	TRBJ1-1	ASSFVGGTEAF
TRBV3-1	TRBJ2-1	ASSQADSKKF
TRBV20-1	TRBJ2-2	AWDSNTGELF
TRBV20-1	TRBJ2-1	SALSWTEQF
TRBV15	TRBJ2-1	ATSRGLAGGHEQF
TRBV19	TRBJ1-5	ASSRLQGDGAISNQPQH
TRBV28	TRBJ2-1	ASSPGENNEQF
TRBV28	TRBJ2-2	ASRSGGVGELF
TRBV29-1	TRBJ2-1	SVGHGGSYNEQF
TRBV29-1	TRBJ2-3	SVGSLGGSTDTQY
TRBV7-3	TRBJ2-3	ASSLTWVPTDTQY
TRBV5-1	TRBJ2-1	ASSLEGVAMDYNEQF
TRBV18	TRBJ1-2	ASSPGTGYGYT
TRBV27	TRBJ2-7	ASSSPLAGNIYEQY
TRBV20-1	TRBJ2-7	SAHGATSGRVEQY
TRBV7-6	TRBJ2-2	ASSLPTGPTGELF
TRBV7-2	TRBJ2-3	ASSSQVTDTQY
TRBV30	TRBJ2-3	AWSVLDRGTDTQY
TRBV7-2	TRBJ2-1	ASSLVPHNEQF
TRBV15	TRBJ2-5	ATSRGTATFQETQY
TRBV19	TRBJ1-3	ASSIHLPGSGNTIY
TRBV7-3	TRBJ2-7	ASSLGRGSSYEQY
TRBV20-1	TRBJ2-1	SASPGGGNAEQF
TRBV12-3/TRBV12-4	TRBJ1-1	ASSHPSLGTEAF
TRBV5-6	TRBJ1-5	ASSWGTGNQPQH
TRBV4-1	TRBJ2-7	ASSQDTGVTYEQY
TRBV20-1	TRBJ2-3	SARPMARGYSTDTQY
TRBV28	TRBJ2-6	ASMFQPGRIYSGANVLT